Listed here are 4 T cell receptor beta chains from one sample, sequenced in a study of CD8 T cells in ankylosing spondylitis. TCRdb recomputed calls from the 5' RACE reads with MiXCR, one row per CDR3 protein. Here the sample spans about 160,000 distinct CDR3 sequences, around 17% being singletons. Sequencing was carried out using blood, either unsorted or a sorted T cell fraction (not recorded which). The receptors come from a male donor with ankylosing spondylitis or in good health (not recorded which).

This clonotype was observed a few times. The chain has TRBV12-3 or TRBV12-4 and TRBJ2-7, with 8 bases lining up with TRBD1. CDR3 length: 14 residues. V lost 3 bases, J lost 9 bases, and 10 bases stayed unmatched. CDR3 coding DNA: TGTGCCAGCAGTTTGTTTGGACAGGGTCTCTGGCAGTACTTC. This gives the protein CASSLFGQGLWQYF.

This clonotype was seen repeatedly, ten times or more. The chain carries TRBV12-3 or TRBV12-4 and TRBJ2-3, with TRBD1 identical over 8 bases. The CDR3 runs 13 residues. Unmatched junction bases numbered 3, after V lost 5 bases and J lost 5 bases. Here the CDR3 reads CASSMTGVDTQYF. In nucleotides, the CDR3 is TGTGCCAGCAGTATGACAGGGGTAGATACGCAGTATTTT.

This clonotype came up many times. The chain recombines TRBV4-1 with TRBJ1-5; D remains unclear. The CDR3 is 15 amino acids. Trimming removed 1 base from V and 7 bases from J, with 14 bases in between. Germline CDR1 is MGHRA and CDR2 is YSYEKL. CDR3 protein: CASSQVFQDGQPQHF. The CDR3 coding sequence is TGCGCCAGCAGCCAAGTTTTCCAGGACGGCCAGCCCCAGCATTTT.

The chain is built from TRBV14 and TRBJ2-3; no reliable D call. The V gene lost 0 bases and the J gene lost 7 bases, with 5 bases spanning the gap. Germline-derived CDR1 and CDR2 are SGHDN and FVKESK. The CDR3 extends over 12 amino acids. The CDR3 bases are TGTGCCAGCAGCCAAGATAGGCATACGCAGTATTTT. This sequence encodes CASSQDRHTQYF.